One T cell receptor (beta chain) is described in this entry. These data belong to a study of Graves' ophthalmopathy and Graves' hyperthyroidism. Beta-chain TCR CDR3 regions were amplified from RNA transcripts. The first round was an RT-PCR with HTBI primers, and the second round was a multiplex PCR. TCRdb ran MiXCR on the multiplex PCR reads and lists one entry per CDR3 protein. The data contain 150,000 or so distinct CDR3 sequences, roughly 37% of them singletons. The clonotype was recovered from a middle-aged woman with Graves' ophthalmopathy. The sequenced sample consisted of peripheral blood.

The CDR3 region is CASSSGQGGHQPQHF. The CDR3 nucleotides read TGTGCCAGCAGTTCCGGACAGGGGGGACATCAGCCCCAGCATTTT. This chain uses TRBV27 with TRBJ1-5; TRBD1 aligns across 10 bases. Germline assignment: CDR1 MNHEY and CDR2 SMNVEV (reference sequence). The trim removed 4 bases at V and 5 bases at J, leaving 5 bases unmatched. This CDR3 spans 15 amino acids.